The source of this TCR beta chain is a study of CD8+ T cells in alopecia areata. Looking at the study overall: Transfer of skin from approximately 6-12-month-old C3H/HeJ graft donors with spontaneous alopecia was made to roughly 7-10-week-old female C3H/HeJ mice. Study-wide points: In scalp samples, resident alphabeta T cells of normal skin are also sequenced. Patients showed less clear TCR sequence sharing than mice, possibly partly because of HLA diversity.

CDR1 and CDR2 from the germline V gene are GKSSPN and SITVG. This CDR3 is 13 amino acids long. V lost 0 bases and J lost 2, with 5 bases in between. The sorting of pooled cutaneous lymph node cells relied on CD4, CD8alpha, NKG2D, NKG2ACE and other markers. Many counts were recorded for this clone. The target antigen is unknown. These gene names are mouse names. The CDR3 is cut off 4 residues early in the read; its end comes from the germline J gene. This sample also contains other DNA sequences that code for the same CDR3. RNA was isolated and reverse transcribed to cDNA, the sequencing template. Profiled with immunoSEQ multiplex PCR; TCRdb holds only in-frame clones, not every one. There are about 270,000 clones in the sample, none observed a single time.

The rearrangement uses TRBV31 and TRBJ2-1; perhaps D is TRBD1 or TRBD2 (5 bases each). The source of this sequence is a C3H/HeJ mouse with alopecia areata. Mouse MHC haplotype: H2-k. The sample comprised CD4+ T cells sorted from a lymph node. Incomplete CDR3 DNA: TGTGCCTGGAGTCTGGGGGACTATGCT. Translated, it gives CAWSLGDYA. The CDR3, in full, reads CAWSLGDYAEQFF.